This T cell receptor (beta chain) came from a study of OX40 agonist ivuxolimab in advanced cancers. The germline gives CDR1 SGHVS, CDR2 FNYEAQ. This CDR3 is 12 amino acids long. The ends were cut back, 2 bases at V and 8 bases at J, with 7 bases in the middle. Measured with immunoSEQ multiplex PCR; TCRdb has only the in-frame clones, and not every one. The sample lists under 80,000 clones; 92% were seen once. At baseline, cycle 4 day 1, and cycle 7 day 1, blood was sampled. This TCR derives from an adult with an advanced solid tumor such as melanoma, head and neck, liver or kidney cancer. This rearrangement joins TRBV7-6 to TRBJ2-1, with D hard to call. Specimen: CD4+ or CD8+ T cells sorted from blood, collected in a trial of the OX40 agonist ivuxolimab. The CDR3 sequence: CASSLSTDEQFF. The CDR3, as DNA: TGTGCCAGCAGCTTAAGTACGGATGAGCAGTTCTTC. The complete variable domain, with remaining parts taken from reference TRBV7-6 and TRBJ2-1, reads GAGVSQSPRYKVTKRGQDVALRCDPISGHVSLYWYRQALGQGPEFLTYFNYEAQQDKSGLPNDRFSAERPEGSISTLTIQRTEQRDSAMYRCASSLSTDEQFFGPGTRLTVL.